The TCR beta chain under discussion was sequenced for a study of blood T cell repertoires in COVID-19. About the research overall: The study drew acute and convalescent COVID-19 samples from the United States, Italy and Spain. PBMCs, B-cell-depleted T cells, or T cells provided the cDNA or gDNA that made up the material.

Those enrolled in Seattle joined during active infection and were followed longitudinally afterward. Trimming cost V 6 bases and J 7 bases; bases outside gene matches: 10. This CDR3 has 15 amino acids. The germline gives CDR1 MDHEN, CDR2 SYDVKM. Methods used by the authors: From reference gene primer amplification, estimates of nucleated cell counts were derived. Assay used: immunoSEQ multiplex PCR; TCRdb lists only in-frame clones, some missing. V and J calls plus clone size are reproduced from that table; the DNA served to infer D and trimming. Here the sample spans roughly 410,000 clones, around 87% being singletons.

V and J are TRBV28 and TRBJ2-7; 12 positions match TRBD1. The clonotype comes from a woman between 55 and 75 years old with COVID-19, enrolled during active disease. The sample comprised peripheral blood. The CDR3: CASRTIGTGGREQYF. The CDR3 bases are TGTGCCAGCAGAACCATTGGGACAGGGGGCAGGGAGCAGTACTTC. Complete variable domain (other parts from reference TRBV28 and TRBJ2-7): DVKVTQSSRYLVKRTGEKVFLECVQDMDHENMFWYRQDPGLGLRLIYFSYDVKMKEKGDIPEGYSVSREKKERFSLILESASTNQTSMYLCASRTIGTGGREQYFGPGTRLTVT.